The following is a TCR beta chain sequence with its context. Its target antigen remains unknown. Base-call qualities are not available, and no considerably larger clone is one nucleotide away. After removal of 7 bases from V and 4 bases from J, the junction retains 7 bases not matched to a gene. From cysteine to phenylalanine, the CDR3 is 14 amino acids long. Just the 42-base CDR3 DNA is kept, in frame starting at base 1. CDR1 and CDR2 are read off the germline V gene as SNHLY and FYNNEI. This sample is drawn from a study of PD-L1 blockade in urothelial cancer (dated by TCRdb to 2016 to 2017). Context from the whole study: Therapy was started at some point between 2012 and 2014 for all patients, and atezolizumab 1,200 mg was administered intravenously every 3 weeks. Patients had an ECOG performance status of 0 or 1 and had received between 0 and 3 prior chemotherapy regimens. Blood samples were analyzed at 3 weeks after treatment start (second dose) and at 6 weeks after treatment start. Nine patients achieved durable clinical benefit and approximately 20 did not. In the same patients, whole exome sequencing and RNA sequencing of pretreatment tumors were performed in addition to TCR sequencing. Durable clinical benefit was defined as progression-free survival longer than 6 months, and TCR features were also tested against progression-free and overall survival. Pretreatment tumor samples and matched peripheral blood, collected serially before and after atezolizumab treatment, underwent TCR sequencing. About 85% of the 29 patients were identified as males with urothelial cancer of bladder origin, and a prior smoking history was reported by 18 of 29 patients. Somatic, immune and clinical correlates of response to PD-L1 blockade with atezolizumab in urothelial cancer were the focus of an exploratory multi-omic analysis. Pretreatment blood TCR-seq was available for fewer than 30 patients, at least one posttreatment blood collection was obtained for about 24 patients, and tumor TCR-seq was available for about 24 patients. Blood samples gave a median of about 130,000 T cells and under 85,000 unique TCRs, with a median clonality of around 0.074. Points the paper makes about the study in general: Patients with durable benefit showed greater expansion of tumor-associated TCR clones in peripheral blood 3 weeks after starting treatment (n of about 20, p = 0.022). A pretreatment peripheral blood TCR clonality below the median was linked to improved progression-free and overall survival. Because of the small sample size (n ≈ 30) and the many exploratory analyses performed, the results are intended to be regarded as hypothesis-generating.

Each PCR received spiked-in synthetic TCR analog templates so that absolute template abundance could be estimated from read counts. Using the immunoSEQ assay, TCRbeta CDR3 regions were amplified from genomic DNA with bias-controlled V and J gene primers. Sequencing of rearranged TCRbeta segments was performed at approximately 20X coverage. The published analysis was carried out like this. Sequencing errors were corrected by clustering, and CDR3s were annotated against IMGT so that V, D and J genes could be assigned. Downstream analyses used only productive TCRbeta rearrangements, leaving out any out-of-frame or stop-codon sequences. Clonality was calculated as one minus the Shannon entropy normalized by the log of the number of unique productive sequences. Clones differing between time points or between blood and tumor were identified by Fisher's exact test with Benjamini-Hochberg correction at adjusted p below 0.01. The source is immuneACCESS, and TCRdb retained only in-frame sequences with V and J called. Part of the clones is not carried over; for the studies checked, unresolved V genes explain less than half of this, and the remainder is unexplained. The DNA gave D and trimming, while V, J and clone size come from that table. A total of about 50,000 clones appear in this sample, 70% to 90% of them only once. The leading ten clones occupy 6.5% to 8% of the sample.

The cohort included about 30 patients with locally advanced or metastatic urothelial carcinoma who were treated at Memorial Sloan Kettering on a trial protocol. Peripheral blood mononuclear cells were collected pretreatment and during treatment, with between 1 and 8 total time points per patient. The Qiagen DNeasy Blood extraction kit was used to purify genomic DNA from total PBMCs and tumor samples. PBMCs were collected pretreatment and during treatment, and were isolated and stored as previously described. The chain is assembled from TRBV2 and TRBJ1-1; the junction holds 9 bases that match TRBD1. The sequence came from a man between 60 and 75 years old with urothelial cancer. The sequences come from PBMCs, collected around atezolizumab (anti-PD-L1) treatment. The sequenced DNA is TGTGCCAGCAATACTGGGACAGGGTTCACTGAAGCTTTCTTT. Its translation reads: CASNTGTGFTEAFF.